This T cell receptor (beta chain) was documented in a study of T cell clonotyping in hematopoietic cell transplantation. Libraries were prepared by immunoSEQ multiplex PCR; TCRdb keeps only in-frame clonotypes and omits some of them. The data contain about 69,000 clones, 94% of them singletons. Broader study findings: Few recipient clonotypes overlapped donors; over 95% were de novo at given depth.

This CDR3 is built from 13 residues. Per the germline V gene, CDR1 is LNHDA and CDR2 is SQIVND (reference sequence). Deletions cut 4 bases from V and 4 bases from J, with 11 bases between. Comments on this clone: Its target is unknown.

The specimen was peripheral blood mononuclear cells. This receptor was obtained from a man aged 45-60 years in good health. Some clones in this sample may be carry-over from other donors' samples. The chain links TRBV19 to TRBJ2-7, with D maybe TRBD2 (5 bases). The CDR3 nucleotides are TGTGCCAGTAGTACCGAAGGCGGGTACGAGCAGTACTTC. Translation gives CASSTEGGYEQYF.